The 20 T cell receptor beta chains below come from one sample, sequenced in a study of T cell responses to AZD1222 COVID-19 vaccine. The protocol was immunoSEQ multiplex PCR, while the TCRdb copy is restricted to in-frame clones and leaves out a portion. The table lists approximately 180,000 clones, around 88% of them singletons, with roughly 8% in the top ten. Sequenced here: peripheral blood, sampled on day 0 of AZD1222 vaccination. The receptors were sampled from an adult in good health.

The chain uses TRBV27 and TRBJ2-7, with a possible D match to TRBD1 (6 bases). The germline CDR1 and CDR2 sequences are MNHEY and SMNVEV (reference sequence). This CDR3 spans 14 amino acids. V was shortened by 6 bases and J by 2 bases, with 14 bases between the two germline ends. This chain's CDR3 is CASRPQGLPYEQYF. CDR3 sequence (DNA): TGTGCCAGCAGACCTCAGGGGCTCCCCTACGAGCAGTACTTC.

This chain connects TRBV5-1 to TRBJ1-1; TRBD1 might be the D (5 bases). The CDR3 is 11 amino acids. V lost 2 bases, J lost 12 bases, and 11 bases lay in between. Germline V lookup: CDR1 SGHRS, CDR2 YFSETQ. This CDR3 is CASSFGTVTFF. In nucleotides, the CDR3 is TGCGCCAGCAGCTTCGGGACGGTGACTTTCTTT.

The chain couples TRBV24-1 to TRBJ1-5, with no clear D. This CDR3 spans 11 amino acids. Germline V gene data show CDR1 as KGHDR and CDR2 as SFDVKD. V lost 12 bases to trimming and J lost 7 bases, with 12 bases between them. CDR3 bases: TGTGCCGTCGGAAGCGGACAGCCCCAGCATTTT. Its translation is CAVGSGQPQHF.

The chain combines TRBV27 with TRBJ1-2, with TRBD1 as a possible D gene (5 bases). V shed 4 bases and J shed 0 bases, with 9 bases lying between them. The CDR3 has 14 residues. Germline values: CDR1 MNHEY, CDR2 SMNVEV (reference sequence). In DNA form, the CDR3 reads TGTGCCAGCAGTTCCAGGGTTACTAACTATGGCTACACCTTC. This encodes CASSSRVTNYGYTF.

The chain carries TRBV19 and TRBJ2-3, with a tentative D call TRBD2 (5 bases). Germline CDR1 LNHDA, CDR2 SQIVND (reference sequence). V shed 2 bases and J shed 6 bases, with 9 bases lying between them. The CDR3 extends over 13 amino acids. The CDR3 DNA reads as TGTGCCAGTAGTATAAAGGAGGAGGATACGCAGTATTTT. Translation gives CASSIKEEDTQYF.

DNA of the CDR3: TGTGCCAGCGCCGGGACACTCACCTACGAGCAGTACTTC. It codes for CASAGTLTYEQYF. V and J are TRBV28 and TRBJ2-7; TRBD1 is a possible D gene (6 bases). There are 13 residues in the CDR3. Trimming removed 8 bases from V and 2 bases from J, with 13 bases in between. In germline, CDR1 is MDHEN, CDR2 SYDVKM.

The rearrangement joins TRBV19 to TRBJ2-6, with 9 bases matching TRBD1. Germline trimming cut 3 bases from V and 0 bases from J; bases unmatched to any gene: 9. CDR1 and CDR2 (germline): LNHDA, SQIVND (reference sequence). CDR3 size: 19 residues. CDR3 amino acids: CASSMIGTGQYSGANVLTF. DNA of the CDR3: TGTGCCAGTAGTATGATTGGGACAGGGCAATACTCTGGGGCCAACGTCCTGACTTTC.

The chain uses TRBV5-4 and TRBJ1-6, with D unresolved. Germline CDR1 SGHNT, CDR2 YYREEE (reference sequence). Trimming pared 1 base from V and 5 bases from J, leaving 10 bases between. CDR3 length: 15 residues. The CDR3 sequence is CASSLPGENNSPLHF. DNA for the CDR3: TGTGCCAGCAGCTTGCCGGGAGAAAATAATTCACCCCTCCACTTT.

V gene TRBV6-1 combines with J gene TRBJ1-4; D may be TRBD1 (6 bases). The CDR3 has 14 amino acids. V was shortened by 1 base and J by 5 bases, with 8 bases between the two germline ends. Germline CDR1 reads MNHNS; CDR2 reads SASEGT. The CDR3 bases are TGTGCCAGCAGTGAAGTAGGGGGAAATGAAAAACTGTTTTTT. This encodes CASSEVGGNEKLFF.

The chain recombines TRBV10-3 with TRBJ1-1, with no clear D. The ends were cut back, 3 bases at V and 4 bases at J, with 9 bases in the middle. The CDR3 loop spans 13 amino acids. Germline assignment: CDR1 ENHRY and CDR2 SYGVKD. The DNA of the CDR3 is TGTGCCATCAGTGATTTCCTGGGCACTGAAGCTTTCTTT. This sequence encodes CAISDFLGTEAFF.

About this clone itself: The sample carries other DNA sequences with the same CDR3. The rearrangement joins TRBV6-1 to TRBJ2-7; no clear D. This CDR3 is built from 12 residues. Trimming removed 1 base from V and 3 bases from J, with 4 bases in between. CDR1 is MNHNS, CDR2 SASEGT, per germline. In DNA form, the CDR3 reads TGTGCCAGCAGTGAAGTTGGCTACGAGCAGTACTTC. Amino acids: CASSEVGYEQYF.

This rearrangement joins TRBV10-3 to TRBJ1-1; D is undetermined. With 0 bases removed from V and 0 bases from J, the gap between germline ends came to 11 bases. Looked up from germline, CDR1 is ENHRY and CDR2 is SYGVKD. The CDR3 runs to 16 residues. DNA of the CDR3: TGTGCCATCAGTGAGTCAGGGCCAGACATGAACACTGAAGCTTTCTTT. This sequence encodes CAISESGPDMNTEAFF.

This clone has a handful of counts. The J gene is TRBJ2-1, the V gene TRBV15, with TRBD2 matching 9 bases. Germline CDR1 is LNHNV and CDR2 is YYDKDF (reference sequence). V was clipped by 1 base and J by 5 bases; unmatched bases: 6. This CDR3 spans 16 amino acids. CDR3 loop: CATSRGRGGANNEQFF. CDR3 coding DNA: TGTGCCACCAGCAGAGGGCGCGGGGGGGCGAACAATGAGCAGTTCTTC.

This sequence joins TRBV7-6 and TRBJ2-3, with 8 positions matching TRBD2. V gave up 5 bases and J gave up 0 bases; unmatched junction bases: 7. CDR1 and CDR2 (germline): SGHVS, FNYEAQ. The CDR3 runs 16 residues. CDR3 residues: CASSLRSGGSTDTQYF. In DNA form, the CDR3 reads TGTGCCAGCAGCCTACGCTCGGGGGGGAGCACAGATACGCAGTATTTT.

The V gene is TRBV2, the J gene TRBJ1-1, with D perhaps TRBD1 (5 bases). CDR1 SNHLY and CDR2 FYNNEI come from the germline V gene. The CDR3 is 15 amino acids. Trimming cost V 7 bases and J 0 bases, with 15 bases left between them. The CDR3 sequence: CASNPGGSMNTEAFF. CDR3 in DNA: TGTGCCAGCAACCCCGGGGGTTCTATGAACACTGAAGCTTTCTTT.

The chain couples TRBV5-4 to TRBJ2-1; 7 bases agree with TRBD2. CDR3 length: 16 residues. CDR1 is SGHNT, CDR2 YYREEE, per germline (reference sequence). J was trimmed by 1 base and V by 4 bases; bases with no gene match: 8. CDR3 nucleotides: TGTGCCAGCAGCCCTACCGGGGGGATTTCCTACAATGAGCAGTTCTTC. Translated: CASSPTGGISYNEQFF.

This rearrangement joins TRBV5-1 to TRBJ1-6; D may be TRBD1 (5 bases). This CDR3 region has 13 residues. The ends were cut back, 4 bases at V and 6 bases at J, with 8 bases in the middle. Germline assignment: CDR1 SGHRS and CDR2 YFSETQ. The CDR3 nucleotides are TGCGCCAGCAGCATCGACAGTAATTCACCCCTCCACTTT. Translating it yields CASSIDSNSPLHF. The full variable domain, rest sourced from reference TRBV5-1 and TRBJ1-6, is KAGVTQTPRYLIKTRGQQVTLSCSPISGHRSVSWYQQTPGQGLQFLFEYFSETQRNKGNFPGRFSGRQFSNSRSEMNVSTLELGDSALYLCASSIDSNSPLHFGNGTRLTVT.

This clone was seen only once. The V call is TRBV2, the J call TRBJ2-3; D gene unclear. The CDR3 has 14 amino acids. V was pared by 8 bases and J by 0 bases, with 12 bases between. Per the germline V gene, CDR1 is SNHLY and CDR2 is FYNNEI. CDR3 sequence reads: CASGNDRSTDTQYF. The CDR3 DNA reads as TGTGCCAGCGGGAACGACCGCAGCACAGATACGCAGTATTTT.

Concerning this clone: The identical CDR3 is also encoded by other nucleotide sequences in the sample. The rearrangement uses TRBV2 and TRBJ1-1; D gene unclear. The CDR3 runs 11 residues. V lost 6 bases to trimming and J lost 3 bases, with 5 bases between them. In germline, CDR1 is SNHLY, CDR2 FYNNEI. The chain's CDR3 is CASSGDTEAFF. For the CDR3, the DNA is TGTGCCAGCAGCGGAGACACTGAAGCTTTCTTT.

The chain combines TRBV28 with TRBJ2-1; D gene uncertain. The CDR3 spans 12 residues. The V gene's germline CDR1 is MDHEN and CDR2 SYDVKM. V was trimmed by 3 bases and J by 8 bases, leaving 8 bases between them. The CDR3 here is CASSFRIDEQFF. The DNA of the CDR3 is TGTGCCAGCAGTTTCAGGATCGATGAGCAGTTCTTC.